The clone carrying this T cell receptor (beta chain) showed up just once. The antigen remains undetermined. This sample is part of a study of blood T cells in healthy people across ages. The study's findings and limits: Roughly linear age-related decline in beta diversity appeared, significant by age around 40. With naive T cell percentage, TCR beta diversity showed a strong correlation. There was no known CMV status for donors, so expanded clonotype changes were possibly confounded.

A J-beta primer mix and a sample-barcoded 5' primer were used in a second PCR of about 7 to 12 cycles. Using its own MiXCR run on the 5' RACE reads, TCRdb lists one record per CDR3 protein. The repertoire holds over 700,000 distinct CDR3 sequences, with 53% as singletons. Per sample, no less than 5 micrograms of total RNA were extracted. Deletions cut 6 bases from V and 9 bases from J, with 9 bases between. Germline V gives CDR1 DFQATT, CDR2 SNEGSKA (reference sequence). The CDR3 runs 10 residues. This TCR came from a man older than 75 in good health. Sequencing input: blood. This chain uses TRBV20-1 with TRBJ2-1, with D unresolved. In DNA form, the CDR3 reads TGCAGTGCCCAGTCAGGTGAGCAGTTCTTC. This sequence encodes CSAQSGEQFF.